The 7 T cell receptor beta chains given below trace back to one sample, sequenced in a study of cytomegalovirus exposure and HLA in healthy donors (dated by TCRdb to about 2017). Libraries were built with the immunoSEQ multiplex PCR assay. The multiplex PCR relied on a mix of 60 forward primers for TCR Vbeta segments and 13 reverse primers for TCR Jbeta segments. TCRdb holds this immuneACCESS table with in-frame rearrangements only. Some clones are missing; in checked studies, unresolved V genes explain under half, and the rest has no known cause. Here the sample has about 200,000 clones; around 75% occur a single time. The ten most abundant clones make up more than 0.35% of the sample. Sequenced input: PBMCs. The source of these receptors is a male donor in good health and CMV-seropositive.

The chain combines TRBV7-3 with TRBJ2-3; TRBD2 matches 9 bases. The CDR3 contains 16 residues. J was trimmed by 8 bases and V by 4 bases; bases with no gene match: 13. Germline V gene sequence: CDR1 SGHTA, CDR2 FQGTGA. CDR3 loop: CASSSRRAGGPGTQYF. DNA for the CDR3: TGTGCCAGCAGCTCCAGGCGTGCGGGGGGGCCAGGTACGCAGTATTTT.

The rearrangement uses TRBV30 and TRBJ2-1, with TRBD2 as a possible D gene (6 bases). Trimming cost V 4 bases and J 1 base, with 11 bases left between them. The CDR3 contains 14 residues. The germline gives CDR1 GTSNPN, CDR2 SVGIG (reference sequence). This chain's CDR3 is CAWKLAYSYNEQFF. DNA of the CDR3: TGTGCCTGGAAGCTAGCGTATTCCTACAATGAGCAGTTCTTC.

The chain joins TRBV6-6 to TRBJ2-1; 8 bases are shared with TRBD1. CDR1 MNHNY and CDR2 SVGAGI come from the germline V gene (reference sequence). V shed 4 bases and J 4 bases; nucleotides not matched to a gene: 6. This CDR3 spans 15 amino acids. CDR3 sequence: CASSSGTGPYNEQFF. The CDR3 nucleotides are TGTGCCAGCAGTTCCGGGACAGGTCCTTACAATGAGCAGTTCTTC.

The V gene is TRBV7-3, the J gene TRBJ2-7; tentative D call: TRBD2 (5 bases). The V gene's germline CDR1 is SGHTA and CDR2 FQGTGA. The length of the CDR3 is 16 residues. V was trimmed by 4 bases and J by 5 bases, leaving 21 bases between them. For the CDR3, the DNA is TGTGCCAGCAGCTCCGCAGCGGCGTCCACCATGGACGAGCAGTACTTC. Its protein product is CASSSAAASTMDEQYF.

The V gene is TRBV5-4, the J gene TRBJ1-1, with TRBD1 matching over 7 bases. Trimming cost V 4 bases and J 1 base; bases outside gene matches: 7. The CDR3 has 15 amino acids. CDR1 is SGHNT and CDR2 is YYREEE in the germline V gene (reference sequence). The CDR3 reads CASSEGTAANTEAFF. CDR3 nucleotide sequence: TGTGCCAGCAGCGAAGGGACAGCCGCGAACACTGAAGCTTTCTTT.

This sequence joins TRBV4-2 and TRBJ2-3, with TRBD2 matching 12 bases. The CDR3 spans 20 residues. Germline V lookup: CDR1 LGHNA, CDR2 YNFKEQ. With V trimmed by 1 base and J by 0 bases, 11 bases remained unmatched. CDR3 in amino acids: CASSQVNTGTSGLSTDTQYF. The CDR3 DNA reads TGTGCCAGCAGCCAAGTGAACACCGGGACTAGCGGGCTTAGCACAGATACGCAGTATTTT.

In DNA, the CDR3 is TGTGCCAGCAGCCGACAGGGCTCCAATCAGCCCCAGCATTTT. It specifies CASSRQGSNQPQHF. The chain couples TRBV9 to TRBJ1-5, with 7 nucleotides matching TRBD1. Germline assignment: CDR1 SGDLS and CDR2 YYNGEE. The CDR3 spans 14 residues. Germline trimming cut 4 bases from V and 3 bases from J; bases unmatched to any gene: 4. Full variable domain (outside the CDR3, taken from reference TRBV9 and TRBJ1-5): DSGVTQTPKHLITATGQRVTLRCSPRSGDLSVYWYQQSLDQGLQFLIQYYNGEERAKGNILERFSAQQFPDLHSELNLSSLELGDSALYFCASSRQGSNQPQHFGDGTRLSIL.